A selection of T cell receptor beta chains follows, all from one sample in a study of CD8+CD57+ T cells in acquired aplastic anemia. Using its own MiXCR run on the reads, TCRdb lists one record per CDR3 protein. The sample records under 200,000 distinct CDR3 sequences, around half being singletons. Sequencing used sorted CD4+, CD8+, or CD8+CD57+ T cells (not recorded which) from PBMCs. These receptors all stem from a human donor with aplastic anemia. CDR3s include the opening cysteine and the closing phenylalanine or tryptophan. D genes are given only for firm matches. Clone sizes are given selectively: once, few, many, or a class where the clone is expanded.

clone_size j_call d_call v_call cdr3_nt cdr3_aa
many TRBJ1-2 - TRBV6-1 TGTGCCAGCAGAAGTGACTCTGCAGGACACAACTATGGCTACACCTTC CASRSDSAGHNYGYTF
- TRBJ1-3 - TRBV18 TGTGCCAGCTCACCACAGGGTGCGGGAAACACCATATATTTT CASSPQGAGNTIYF
many TRBJ1-4 - TRBV7-2 TGTGCCAGCAGTATGGGACCTAATGAAAAACTGTTTTTT CASSMGPNEKLFF
many TRBJ2-7 - TRBV5-1 TGCGCCAGCAGCTTGGCCATGGCAGACTACGAGCAGTACTTC CASSLAMADYEQYF
- TRBJ1-2 TRBD1 TRBV30 TGTGCCTGGAGTGCGGGACAGGGGGGGGATGGCTACACCTTC CAWSAGQGGDGYTF
- TRBJ2-5 - TRBV11-3 TGTGCCAGCAGCGGCTCGAGGGGGGAGACCCAGTACTTC CASSGSRGETQYF
- TRBJ2-5 TRBD2 TRBV20-1 TGCAGTGCTCGTGCCGGGGGGGAGACCCAGTACTTC CSARAGGETQYF
many TRBJ2-2 - TRBV2 TGTGCCAGCAGTGAAGCTGTCGGGCAACCGAACACCGGGGAGCTGTTTTTT CASSEAVGQPNTGELFF
- TRBJ2-7 - TRBV7-2 TGTGCCAGCAGCTTAGGCGCCACCATCTCCTACGAGCAGTACTTC CASSLGATISYEQYF
many TRBJ2-7 TRBD1 TRBV20-1 TGCAGTGCTAGGACAGGGCTGGACGAGCAGTACTTC CSARTGLDEQYF
- TRBJ2-3 - TRBV30 TGTGCCTGGAGTGGAGGCAGGGCTTATAATTTT CAWSGGRAYNF
many TRBJ2-1 - TRBV7-9 TGTGCCAGCAGCCTAACCCTCGGACGACTCCCCTTGAATGAGCAGTTCTTC CASSLTLGRLPLNEQFF
- TRBJ2-1 - TRBV5-6 TGTGCCAGCAGCTTGAGAGCCGTAGGATTGAATGAGCAGTTCTTC CASSLRAVGLNEQFF
- TRBJ1-2 - TRBV2 TGTGCCAGCAGTGAGGCAGGGGTCGGTGGCTACACCTTC CASSEAGVGGYTF
- TRBJ1-6 - TRBV2 TGTGCCAGCAGTGTAGGTGGAACGTGGAATTCACCCCTCCACTTT CASSVGGTWNSPLHF
- TRBJ2-1 TRBD2 TRBV6-2/TRBV6-3 TGTGCCAGCGGGAGGGGCGGGACGCCTGCTGAGCAGTTCTTC CASGRGGTPAEQFF
- TRBJ1-1 TRBD1 TRBV6-1 TGTGCCAGCAGACAGGGGGCCTCTGAAGCTTTCTTT CASRQGASEAFF
few TRBJ2-5 TRBD2 TRBV10-3 TGTGCCATCGGACCGGGACTAGCGGGGGGACGACCTGGGGAGACCCAGTACTTC CAIGPGLAGGRPGETQYF
- TRBJ2-5 - TRBV29-1 TGCAGCGTTGCCCGGGCGAGGGAAGAGACCCAGTACTTC CSVARAREETQYF
few TRBJ1-2 - TRBV30 TGTGCCTGGAGTGTACACCGCACTAACTATGGCTACACCTTC CAWSVHRTNYGYTF